One and the same sample provided the 23 T cell receptor beta chains below, sequenced in a study of CD8 T cells in Susac syndrome. The RNA, 0.5 to 1 ug, was put through reverse transcription using random hexamers. TCRdb reprocessed the immunoSEQ multiplex PCR reads via MiXCR and lists one record per CDR3 protein. The sample has more than 90,000 distinct CDR3 sequences; 93% are singletons. Source material: CD4+ T cells from PBMCs. These TCRs come from a human donor with multiple sclerosis.

The chain's CDR3 is CASSRSDRGGRGYTF. In nucleotides, the CDR3 is TGCGCCAGCAGCCGAAGCGACAGGGGTGGTCGTGGCTACACCTTC. The chain links TRBV4-3 to TRBJ1-2, with 8 bases that match TRBD1. This CDR3 has 15 amino acids. The germline gives CDR1 LGHNA, CDR2 YSLEER. V shed 4 bases and J 7 bases; nucleotides not matched to a gene: 11.

The rearrangement uses TRBV3-1 and TRBJ1-1, with D perhaps TRBD1 (5 bases). Trimming removed 5 bases from V and 4 bases from J, with 14 bases in between. The CDR3 spans 14 residues. CDR1 and CDR2 from the germline V gene are LGHDT and YNNKEL (reference sequence). The CDR3 loop reads CASSLRVGGTEAFF. The CDR3 DNA reads as TGTGCCAGCAGCTTACGGGTTGGGGGCACTGAAGCTTTCTTT. The variable domain in full, with the rest retrieved from reference TRBV3-1 and TRBJ1-1, is DTAVSQTPKYLVTQMGNDKSIKCEQNLGHDTMYWYKQDSKKFLKIMFSYNNKELIINETVPNRFSPKSPDKAHLNLHINSLELGDSAVYFCASSLRVGGTEAFFGQGTRLTVV.

This clonotype was seen a handful of times. The chain recombines TRBV6-2 or TRBV6-3 with TRBJ1-1; 7 bases agree with TRBD1. This CDR3 region has 15 residues. J lost 2 bases, V lost 5 bases, and 8 bases had no gene match. CDR1 is MNHEY, CDR2 SVGEGT, per germline. CDR3 sequence (DNA): TGTGCCAGCAGTCCCCGACAGGGCCTCAACACTGAAGCTTTCTTT. Protein product: CASSPRQGLNTEAFF.

The chain combines TRBV6-5 with TRBJ1-1; 7 bases agree with TRBD1. Germline V CDR1 and CDR2: MNHEY, SVGAGI. The CDR3 spans 13 residues. J lost 14 bases, V lost 4 bases, and 13 bases had no gene match. DNA of the CDR3: TGTGCCAGCAGTTCCCGTGAGGGGGCTAACACATTCTTT. It encodes CASSSREGANTFF.

V is TRBV20-1 and J is TRBJ2-2; 7 bases fit TRBD1. With V trimmed by 2 bases and J by 6 bases, 0 bases remained unmatched. The germline CDR1 and CDR2 sequences are DFQATT and SNEGSKA (reference sequence). CDR3 length: 12 amino acids. CDR3 protein: CSARQGAGELFF. In DNA, the CDR3 is TGCAGTGCTAGACAGGGGGCCGGGGAGCTGTTTTTT.

The chain carries TRBV11-2 and TRBJ1-6; 7 nucleotides match TRBD1. V lost 5 bases, J lost 4 bases, and 8 bases stayed unmatched. Germline V gives CDR1 SGHAT, CDR2 FQNNGV. This CDR3 is built from 16 residues. The CDR3 here is CASSPIRDSYNSPLHF. For the CDR3, the DNA is TGTGCCAGCAGCCCAATCCGGGACAGTTATAATTCACCCCTCCACTTT.

This chain joins TRBV2 and TRBJ1-4; a weak D match, TRBD1 (6 bases). The CDR3 covers 14 residues. The V gene lost 3 bases and the J gene lost 5 bases, with 10 bases spanning the gap. From germline, CDR1 is SNHLY and CDR2 FYNNEI. The CDR3 DNA is TGTGCCAGCAGTGATGGGAGGGGGAATGAAAAACTGTTTTTT. Translated: CASSDGRGNEKLFF.

The V call is TRBV3-1, the J call TRBJ2-5, with TRBD2 matching 12 bases. Germline CDR1 LGHDT, CDR2 YNNKEL (reference sequence). Germline trimming cut 0 bases from V and 1 base from J; bases unmatched to any gene: 3. CDR3 length: 17 residues. The CDR3 loop reads CASSQDLAGGIQETQYF. The CDR3 nucleotides are TGTGCCAGCAGCCAAGACCTAGCGGGGGGGATCCAAGAGACCCAGTACTTC.

This chain links TRBV28 with TRBJ1-1; 9 bases are a match to TRBD1. V shed 4 bases, J shed 0 bases, and the junction held 15 bases outside the gene matches. CDR1 MDHEN and CDR2 SYDVKM come from the germline V gene. This CDR3 comprises 19 residues. The CDR3 DNA reads as TGTGCCAGCAGTTCACCGTGGGCGACAGGGGGGAAATTGAACACTGAAGCTTTCTTT. Protein sequence: CASSSPWATGGKLNTEAFF.

The V and J genes are TRBV21-1 and TRBJ2-7; the table's TRBD1 call for D was not verified on the DNA. TRBV21-1 is a recognized pseudogene. CDR3 length: 16 residues. CDR3 in amino acids: CASSTLGQGATYEQYF. The CDR3 nucleotides are TGTGCCAGCAGCACCCTGGGACAGGGGGCAACCTACGAGCAGTACTTC.

The chain combines TRBV4-2 with TRBJ2-2; no firm D call. Germline values: CDR1 LGHNA, CDR2 YNFKEQ. V was clipped by 0 bases and J by 4 bases, with 9 bases between them. The CDR3 spans 15 residues. The CDR3 DNA is TGTGCCAGCAGCCAAGATTCGGTTCTCACCGGGGAGCTGTTTTTT. It is translated as CASSQDSVLTGELFF.

The CDR3 sequence is CAIYEQYF. The CDR3 DNA is TGTGCCATTTACGAGCAGTACTTC. V gene TRBV24-1 combines with J gene TRBJ2-7, with no clear D. CDR1 is KGHDR, CDR2 SFDVKD, per germline. CDR3 size: 8 residues. Trimming removed 11 bases at V and 4 bases at J, with 2 bases between.

This clonotype has only a few counts. J is TRBJ2-7 and V is TRBV11-2; D perhaps matches TRBD1 (5 bases). Trimming left V 1 base short and J 6 bases short, with 7 bases between. The CDR3 consists of 12 residues. Per germline, CDR1 SGHAT and CDR2 FQNNGV. CDR3 amino acids: CASSLGTPEQYF. For the CDR3, the DNA is TGTGCCAGCAGCTTAGGGACACCCGAGCAGTACTTC.

This chain joins TRBV7-9 and TRBJ1-1, with D unclear. The germline V and J ends were trimmed by 7 bases and 4 bases, with 16 bases remaining between them. The CDR3 consists of 14 residues. CDR1 and CDR2 from the germline V gene are SEHNR and FQNEAQ (reference sequence). Here the CDR3 reads CASNHHDGSTEAFF. The DNA for the CDR3 is TGTGCCAGCAACCACCACGACGGCAGCACTGAAGCTTTCTTT.

The chain links TRBV19 to TRBJ1-2; D possibly corresponds to TRBD1 (6 bases). The length of the CDR3 is 15 residues. The germline CDR1 and CDR2 sequences are LNHDA and SQIVND (reference sequence). The germline V and J ends were trimmed by 5 bases and 3 bases, with 16 bases remaining between them. CDR3 bases: TGTGCCAGTAGTCCGCAAATTAAGGGGGACTATGGCTACACCTTC. It specifies CASSPQIKGDYGYTF.

This chain connects TRBV25-1 to TRBJ1-6; 9 positions agree with TRBD1. Per the germline V gene, CDR1 is MGHDK and CDR2 is SYGVNS. The CDR3 totals 16 residues. V lost 2 bases and J lost 6; bases outside the gene matches: 5. CDR3 DNA sequence: TGTGCCAGCAGTGAAGTCAAGGGACAGGGTAATTCACCCCTCCACTTT. Translating it yields CASSEVKGQGNSPLHF.

This chain connects TRBV6-5 to TRBJ2-7, with 7 positions matching TRBD1. The CDR3 runs to 14 residues. The V gene end was trimmed by 4 bases and the J gene end by 2 bases; junction bases not matched to a gene: 5. Germline CDR1 MNHEY, CDR2 SVGAGI. CDR3 sequence (DNA): TGTGCCAGCAGTTCGGGACAGTTCCCCTACGAGCAGTACTTC. Amino acids: CASSSGQFPYEQYF.

This rearrangement joins TRBV28 to TRBJ1-4; 9 bases align to TRBD1. Germline V gene data show CDR1 as MDHEN and CDR2 as SYDVKM. This CDR3 has 14 amino acids. The ends lost 10 bases at V and 6 bases at J; junction bases unmatched: 9. This chain's CDR3 is CATVPTGGDEKLFF. CDR3 DNA: TGTGCCACCGTCCCGACAGGGGGGGATGAAAAACTGTTTTTT. Variable domain in full (rest from reference TRBV28 and TRBJ1-4): DVKVTQSSRYLVKRTGEKVFLECVQDMDHENMFWYRQDPGLGLRLIYFSYDVKMKEKGDIPEGYSVSREKKERFSLILESASTNQTSMYLCATVPTGGDEKLFFGSGTQLSVL.

The CDR3 loop is CAWTVDRLNTEAFF. The CDR3 DNA is TGTGCCTGGACCGTGGACAGGTTGAACACTGAAGCTTTCTTT. J is TRBJ1-1 and V is TRBV30; TRBD1 agrees at 7 bases. Germline values: CDR1 GTSNPN, CDR2 SVGIG (reference sequence). V was clipped by 4 bases and J by 0 bases; unmatched bases: 5. The CDR3 is made up of 14 amino acids.

The chain links TRBV29-1 to TRBJ1-1, with TRBD1 matching over 8 bases. The CDR3 totals 13 residues. Germline-derived CDR1 and CDR2 are SQVTM and ANQGSEA. After removal of 5 bases from V and 4 bases from J, the junction contained 6 bases not matched to a gene. The CDR3 loop is CSVPGQVATEAFF. The CDR3 nucleotides read TGCAGCGTTCCGGGACAGGTGGCCACTGAAGCTTTCTTT.

The chain joins TRBV29-1 to TRBJ1-1; 7 nucleotides agree with TRBD1. The CDR3 is 14 amino acids. Germline V gene data show CDR1 as SQVTM and CDR2 as ANQGSEA. V was clipped by 4 bases and J by 1 base; unmatched bases: 6. DNA for the CDR3: TGCAGCGTTGGACTCACAGGGGCGAACACTGAAGCTTTCTTT. Its translation: CSVGLTGANTEAFF.

The sample holds one count of this clonotype. The V call is TRBV29-1, the J call TRBJ2-1, with 9 bases that match TRBD2. The V gene's germline CDR1 is SQVTM and CDR2 ANQGSEA. This CDR3 is 12 amino acids long. After removal of 7 bases from V and 4 bases from J, the junction contained 2 bases not matched to a gene. Here the CDR3 reads CSATSGYNEQFF. In DNA form, the CDR3 reads TGCAGCGCCACTAGCGGGTACAATGAGCAGTTCTTC.

The chain carries TRBV7-9 and TRBJ1-1, with TRBD1 matching over 11 bases. The CDR3 spans 16 residues. Germline CDR1 and CDR2: SEHNR and FQNEAQ (reference sequence). The V segment lost 4 bases and the J segment 6 bases; nucleotides outside the gene matches: 10. CDR3 DNA sequence: TGTGCCAGCAGCTCCTCCGGGACAGGGGGGGGAGCTGAAGCTTTCTTT. This sequence encodes CASSSSGTGGGAEAFF.